This T cell receptor (beta chain) was identified in a study of blood T cell repertoires in COVID-19. The wider study: In each case, the material was cDNA or gDNA derived from T cells, B-cell-depleted T cells, or PBMCs.

V shed 5 bases and J shed 5 bases, with 9 bases lying between them. The V gene's germline CDR1 is MNHEY and CDR2 SVGAGI. The CDR3 is made up of 12 amino acids. In the original processing: Cell counts per sample came from amplifying reference gene primers. Sequencing was performed with immunoSEQ multiplex PCR; in TCRdb, only in-frame clones are kept and a portion is missing. V and J calls and clone size follow that table, whereas D and trimming were derived from the DNA. The repertoire holds about 97,000 clones, with less than 95% as singletons. The rearrangement uses TRBV6-5 and TRBJ1-2; D ambiguous. This sequence originates from a man between 60 and 70 years old with acute or convalescent COVID-19. Input material: peripheral blood. The CDR3 DNA is TGTGCCAGCAGTCTCGACTCGTATGGCTACACCTTC. This codes for CASSLDSYGYTF.